Many counts were recorded for the clone carrying this T cell receptor (beta chain). Each CDR3 protein gets one entry after TCRdb re-called the 5' RACE reads with MiXCR. The table lists about 42,000 distinct CDR3 sequences, 7.1% of them singletons. This specimen belongs to a study of early T cells in non-severe SARS-CoV-2 infection. The CDR3 loop spans 16 amino acids. Germline assignment: CDR1 MNHEY and CDR2 SVGEGT. Trimming shortened V by 2 bases and J by 0 bases, and 10 bases separated the two germline ends. The sequencing sample was made of whole blood. The receptor was derived from an adult who was a healthcare worker with PCR-confirmed SARS-CoV-2 infection or an uninfected control (not recorded which). This chain uses TRBV6-2 or TRBV6-3 with TRBJ1-4; unclear D gene. For the CDR3, the DNA is TGTGCCAGCAGTTACCTTCGCGGGGCAACTAATGAAAAACTGTTTTTT. Its translation is CASSYLRGATNEKLFF.